The following is a T cell receptor (beta chain) sequence with its context. What it binds is unknown. This sample is part of a study of T cell repertoires in cytomegalovirus infection. TCRdb fed the reads into MiXCR, producing one record per CDR3 protein. The top ten clones hold 10% to 15% of a sample with about 310,000 distinct CDR3 sequences, more than 20% of them seen once. This CDR3 region has 16 residues. Germline lookup yields CDR1 SGHDN and CDR2 FVKESK. V lost 4 bases and J 5 bases, leaving 19 bases between the germline ends. The study, taken as a whole, reports: HLA-C-restricted TCR beta clonotypes specific for CMV led the ex vivo response.

The receptor's source is a human donor in good health (CMV status not recorded). Some clones in this sample may be carry-over from other donors' samples. The sample consisted of cultured PBMCs, taken from culture after CMV antigen stimulation. The rearrangement links TRBV14 to TRBJ2-3, with a possible D match to TRBD2 (5 bases). The CDR3: CASSRSPRASRDTQYF. The CDR3 nucleotides are TGTGCCAGCAGCCGAAGCCCCCGTGCTAGCCGAGATACGCAGTATTTT.